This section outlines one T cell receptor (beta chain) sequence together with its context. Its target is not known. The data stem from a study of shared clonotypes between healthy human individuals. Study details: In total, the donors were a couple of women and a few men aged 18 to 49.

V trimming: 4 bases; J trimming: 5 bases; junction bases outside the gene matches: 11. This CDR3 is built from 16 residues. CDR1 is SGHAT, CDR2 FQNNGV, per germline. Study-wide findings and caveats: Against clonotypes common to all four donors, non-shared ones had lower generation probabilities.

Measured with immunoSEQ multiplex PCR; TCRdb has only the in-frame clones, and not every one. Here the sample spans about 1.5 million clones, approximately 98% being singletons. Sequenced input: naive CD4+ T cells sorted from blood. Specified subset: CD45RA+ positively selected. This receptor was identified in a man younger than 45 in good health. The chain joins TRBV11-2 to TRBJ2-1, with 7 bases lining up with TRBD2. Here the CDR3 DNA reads TGTGCCAGCAGCTCCCTAGGCGGGAGCGTGGACAATGAGCAGTTCTTC. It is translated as CASSSLGGSVDNEQFF.